This T cell receptor (beta chain) was profiled in a study of radiation and T cells in renal cell carcinoma (TCRdb year 2020). About the study as a whole: In total, 50 to 60 samples, comprising around 25 tumors and around 27 peripheral blood samples, were subjected to TCR beta sequencing. The final blood draw was performed at 4 weeks after radiation, at the same time as nephrectomy. A total of 3.5 million to 4.5 million unique CDR3 nucleotide sequences, encoding 2.5 million to 3 million unique CDR3 amino acid sequences, were found across all 50 or so samples.

V is cut by 9 bases and J by 4 bases, and the space between the germline ends is 13 bases. Spanning cysteine to phenylalanine, the CDR3 consists of 12 amino acids. Only the CDR3 portion is preserved as DNA: 36 bases, with reading frame beginning at the first base. CDR1 and CDR2 are drawn from the germline V gene: MNHNS, SASEGT. Sample time point, as interpreted from the label and publication: blood 4 weeks post-SBRT, at nephrectomy. The sample's treatment or condition label is to be understood as: 15 Gy SBRT to primary tumor, nephrectomy 4 weeks later. The samples were obtained from a clinical trial, where primary renal cell carcinomas were treated with 15 Gy stereotactic body radiation therapy and then removed by nephrectomy 4 weeks afterward. Serial peripheral blood from radiation-treated patients was sampled at baseline, 2 weeks and 4 weeks after SBRT to track tumor-enriched clonotypes. Every patient had renal cell carcinoma of clear cell pathology. The QIAamp DNA Blood Mini Kit (Qiagen) was used to prepare genomic DNA for TCR sequencing. Only samples passing all quality control checks were included in the analyses.

What the authors observed across the whole study: No pretreatment tumor biopsies were available, so the baseline intratumoral presence of clonotypes could not be determined. An increase in top tumor clonotypes in blood was observed from baseline to 2 weeks post-radiation, followed by contraction by 4 weeks, which was taken to suggest transient expansion of tumor-resident clones. Effects of radiation dose or scheduling on the TCR repertoire could not be addressed with the single-armed trial design. Changes in the blood repertoire were not tracked past 4 weeks after treatment.

The immunoSEQ kit was used, according to the manufacturer's recommendations, to generate TCR beta libraries from genomic DNA. To prepare the libraries, a first multiplex PCR with proprietary primers was run, followed by a second PCR that added unique barcodes, and a bead cleanup was done after each round. A positive control reaction and a negative control reaction, both provided in the kit, were run with every batch of samples. The final libraries were assessed on an Agilent 4200 TapeStation D1000 ScreenTape, pooled by volume, and quantified by qPCR. Sequencing ran on an Illumina NextSeq500 with a MidOutput 150-cycle cartridge, using 156 Read1 and 15 Index1 cycles with kit custom primers. The pooled library was loaded at 0.95 to 1 pM, with an approximately 19% PhiX control spiked in. Regarding the original processing steps: The vendor-processed data were analyzed in R, and a clonotype was defined as all T cells that share the same CDR3 nucleotide sequence. For clone abundance analyses, frequencies were normalized to the 10,000 most abundant clones in each sample. Before analysis, public T cell clones were removed, and these numbered fewer than five per sample on average. A difference in abundance of at least 32-fold between compartments was used to define tumor-enriched and baseline blood-enriched clonotypes. A beta-binomial differential abundance model was used to identify clonotypes that were expanded or contracted between blood time points. Similarity between tumor and blood repertoires was quantified using the Baroni-Urbani and Buser coefficient, and groups were compared with two-tailed Wilcoxon tests in R. TCRdb provides this immuneACCESS table in a form limited to in-frame rearrangements. Some clones are lacking; in checked studies, under half of them reflect an unresolved V gene, and why the rest are absent is not known. Clone size and the V and J calls come from that table; the DNA yielded D and trimming. The sample data list 30,000 to 40,000 clones, and around 85% of these were observed just once. Roughly 30% of the sample is in the top ten clones.

Remarks on this clone: Its specific antigen is unknown. Base qualities are not provided; no much larger clone lies one nucleotide away.

The sequence links TRBV6-1 to TRBJ2-7, with no confident D gene call. The sequenced sample was blood, obtained from a patient whose treatment included radiotherapy and nephrectomy. This clonotype originated in a man in his sixties with renal cell carcinoma. CDR3 region: CASGPNPYEQYF. The bases are TGTGCCAGTGGCCCTAATCCGTACGAGCAGTACTTC.